Listed below are T cell receptor beta chains from one sample, sequenced in a study of blood T cells in healthy people across ages. TCRdb redid the calling of the 5' RACE reads with MiXCR, one entry per CDR3 protein. The data contain 750,000 to 950,000 distinct CDR3 sequences, about 28% of them singletons. This sample was shared with a second study, whose subject was T cells of mothers and their children.

Sequencing was done on a sample of blood. Every receptor here comes from a woman aged 35 to 49 in good health. Each CDR3 is given with its conserved first and last residue. The D gene is left open where the match is weak. A row's size may be missing; if present it is once, few, many or a size class.

clone_size,d_call,v_call,j_call,cdr3_aa,cdr3_nt
few,.,TRBV27,TRBJ2-3,CATFPEGLRTDTQYF,TGTGCCACCTTCCCCGAAGGGCTTCGCACAGATACGCAGTATTTT
many,TRBD1,TRBV27,TRBJ2-6,CASSYEGATSGANVLTF,TGTGCCAGCAGTTATGAGGGGGCCACTTCTGGGGCCAACGTCCTGACTTTC
few,TRBD1,TRBV11-3,TRBJ2-5,CASSPDRGKRETQYF,TGTGCCAGCAGCCCGGACAGGGGGAAGCGAGAGACCCAGTACTTC
few,.,TRBV7-8,TRBJ2-5,CASSLVTGGGEQYF,TGTGCCAGCAGCTTGGTGACAGGCGGTGGTGAGCAGTACTTC
.,.,TRBV30,TRBJ1-2,CAWSVDRSNYGYTF,TGTGCCTGGAGTGTCGACAGATCCAACTATGGCTACACCTTC
many,TRBD2,TRBV7-3,TRBJ2-7,CASSLGGLAMDEQYF,TGTGCCAGCAGCTTAGGGGGACTAGCGATGGACGAGCAGTACTTC
many,.,TRBV20-1,TRBJ1-2,CSARGVGGYTF,TGCAGTGCTAGAGGAGTAGGTGGCTACACCTTC
.,TRBD1,TRBV5-1,TRBJ2-7,CASSWGQGQTYEQYF,TGCGCCAGCAGCTGGGGACAGGGGCAAACCTACGAGCAGTACTTC
many,TRBD1,TRBV5-1,TRBJ2-7,CASSLQGAGVYEQYF,TGCGCCAGCAGTTTACAGGGGGCGGGGGTCTACGAGCAGTACTTC
few,TRBD2,TRBV28,TRBJ2-1,CASSPNRLASEQFF,TGTGCCAGCAGTCCAAATAGACTAGCCAGTGAGCAGTTCTTC
once,TRBD1,TRBV28,TRBJ2-1,CANSTGYAYNEQFF,TGTGCCAACTCGACAGGGTACGCCTACAATGAGCAGTTCTTC
.,.,TRBV10-2,TRBJ2-7,CASIQTWQMYF,TGCGCCAGCATTCAGACCTGGCAGATGTACTTC
few,.,TRBV7-2,TRBJ2-3,CASSLGGGGGSPMDTQYF,TGTGCCAGCAGCTTAGGGGGAGGGGGGGGGTCGCCCATGGATACGCAGTATTTT
many,TRBD1,TRBV6-4,TRBJ1-6,CASSDGTGNSPLHF,TGTGCCAGCAGTGACGGGACAGGGAATTCACCCCTCCACTTT
few,TRBD1,TRBV6-6,TRBJ1-2,CASFGTGTGVHYGYTF,TGTGCCAGCTTTGGAACCGGGACAGGGGTCCACTATGGCTACACCTTC
.,TRBD2,TRBV12-3/TRBV12-4,TRBJ2-3,CASSRLAGADVQYF,TGTGCCAGCAGTCGACTAGCGGGAGCAGATGTGCAGTATTTT
.,.,TRBV18,TRBJ2-1,CASCPGIADEQFF,TGTGCCAGCTGCCCCGGGATCGCGGATGAGCAGTTCTTC
many,.,TRBV6-5,TRBJ2-7,CASSYSWGAGAYEQYF,TGTGCCAGCAGCTACTCGTGGGGGGCCGGAGCCTACGAGCAGTACTTC
few,TRBD2,TRBV3-1,TRBJ2-1,CASSQDPASGGADEQFF,TGTGCCAGCAGCCAAGACCCCGCTAGCGGGGGGGCCGATGAGCAGTTCTTC
few,.,TRBV5-1,TRBJ2-7,CASSPRNYNEQYF,TGCGCCAGCAGCCCACGAAATTACAACGAGCAGTACTTC
many,.,TRBV7-9,TRBJ1-2,CASSWDPYVYGYTF,TGTGCCAGCAGCTGGGACCCTTACGTCTATGGCTACACCTTC
.,TRBD1,TRBV5-1,TRBJ1-2,CASSLVGQGGPNCGYTF,TGCGCCAGCAGCTTGGTGGGACAGGGGGGCCCCAACTGTGGCTACACCTTC
many,TRBD2,TRBV9,TRBJ2-1,CASSDRTGLAGNEQFF,TGTGCCAGCAGCGACCGAACGGGACTAGCGGGAAATGAGCAGTTCTTC
once,.,TRBV18,TRBJ1-1,CASSPRLAGVDTEAFF,TGTGCCAGCTCACCACGTTTGGCCGGGGTCGACACTGAAGCTTTCTTT
.,TRBD1,TRBV14,TRBJ2-7,CASSQSRTGRLDEQYF,TGTGCCAGCAGCCAATCCAGGACAGGTCGGCTCGACGAGCAGTACTTC
many,.,TRBV27,TRBJ2-5,CASSPDSSVTQYF,TGTGCCAGCAGCCCGGACTCTTCTGTGACCCAGTACTTC
many,.,TRBV6-6,TRBJ2-1,CASSYSSHGSNEQFF,TGTGCCAGCAGTTACTCGTCCCACGGATCCAATGAGCAGTTCTTC
.,.,TRBV6-1,TRBJ1-5,CASEGRVYSNQPQHF,TGTGCCAGCGAGGGCAGGGTTTATAGCAATCAGCCCCAGCATTTT
.,.,TRBV30,TRBJ1-2,CAWSVPGGANYGYTF,TGTGCCTGGAGTGTACCAGGAGGGGCTAACTATGGCTACACCTTC
few,.,TRBV12-3/TRBV12-4,TRBJ2-6,CASKGLGANVLTF,TGTGCCAGTAAGGGACTTGGGGCCAACGTCCTGACTTTC
many,.,TRBV20-1,TRBJ1-2,CSARPPGTNYGYTF,TGCAGTGCTAGACCACCAGGGACAAACTATGGCTACACCTTC
few,.,TRBV5-8,TRBJ2-6,CASSLEGHLSGANVLTF,TGTGCCAGCAGCTTGGAGGGGCATCTCTCTGGGGCCAACGTCCTGACTTTC
many,.,TRBV29-1,TRBJ2-1,CSVHHPAYNEQFF,TGCAGCGTTCACCATCCCGCCTACAATGAGCAGTTCTTC
.,.,TRBV4-1,TRBJ2-5,CASSLGLHNKETQYF,TGCGCCAGCAGCCTAGGACTCCACAATAAGGAGACCCAGTACTTC
.,.,TRBV7-2,TRBJ2-1,CARSSLGWVEQFF,TGTGCCCGCAGCTCCCTGGGGTGGGTCGAGCAGTTCTTC
.,.,TRBV7-2,TRBJ2-3,CASSPSGLTSTDTQYF,TGTGCCAGCAGCCCATCGGGACTTACTAGCACAGATACGCAGTATTTT
few,.,TRBV20-1,TRBJ1-5,CSAGSGSNQPQHF,TGCAGTGCTGGTTCAGGGAGCAATCAGCCCCAGCATTTT
few,TRBD2,TRBV20-1,TRBJ2-7,CSAEPGLGTYEQYF,TGCAGTGCGGAACCGGGACTAGGGACCTACGAGCAGTACTTC
many,TRBD2,TRBV29-1,TRBJ2-7,CSVLAGTAYEQYF,TGCAGCGTCCTAGCGGGGACTGCCTACGAGCAGTACTTC
.,.,TRBV20-1,TRBJ2-3,CSAIQGNTQYF,TGCAGTGCTATACAGGGAAATACGCAGTATTTT
few,.,TRBV18,TRBJ2-1,CASSPSQDEQFF,TGTGCCAGCTCACCATCACAGGATGAGCAGTTCTTC
.,TRBD2,TRBV25-1,TRBJ2-5,CASSTGGFEETQYF,TGTGCCAGCTCCACGGGAGGGTTTGAAGAGACCCAGTACTTC
.,TRBD1,TRBV7-9,TRBJ1-2,CASSLSRDSLGYGYTF,TGTGCCAGCAGCTTATCGAGGGACAGCCTTGGCTATGGCTACACCTTC
many,.,TRBV6-6,TRBJ2-3,CASSSTSDTQYF,TGTGCCAGCAGTTCCACTTCAGATACGCAGTATTTT
few,.,TRBV4-1,TRBJ1-2,CASSPLARTDGYTF,TGCGCCAGCAGCCCTCTCGCCAGGACGGATGGCTACACCTTC
.,.,TRBV7-9,TRBJ2-2,CASSLAQANTGELFF,TGCGCCAGCAGCTTAGCACAGGCGAACACCGGGGAGCTGTTTTTT
few,TRBD2,TRBV20-1,TRBJ2-3,CSARDVVAGSTDTQYF,TGCAGTGCTAGAGATGTGGTAGCGGGGTCCACAGATACGCAGTATTTT
.,TRBD2,TRBV30,TRBJ2-2,CAWSVHAGGLTGELFF,TGTGCCTGGAGTGTACATGCGGGGGGGCTTACCGGGGAGCTGTTTTTT
.,.,TRBV7-3,TRBJ2-7,CASSFWQGTYEQYF,TGTGCCAGCAGCTTCTGGCAGGGGACCTACGAGCAGTACTTC
.,.,TRBV28,TRBJ2-6,CASMGFLGRRFSGANVLTF,TGTGCCAGCATGGGGTTTTTGGGACGGAGATTCTCTGGGGCCAACGTCCTGACTTTC